This TCR beta chain was recorded in a study of blood T cell repertoires in COVID-19. Study-level information: Collection of acute and convalescent COVID-19 samples took place in the United States, Italy and Spain. In each case, the material was cDNA or gDNA derived from T cells, B-cell-depleted T cells, or PBMCs.

Looked up from germline, CDR1 is SGHRS and CDR2 is YFSETQ. The CDR3 consists of 15 residues. V lost 0 bases, J lost 7 bases, and 2 bases stayed unmatched. Source study methods: Estimates of nucleated cell counts were drawn from the amplification of reference gene primers. Assay used: immunoSEQ multiplex PCR; TCRdb lists only in-frame clones, some missing. The DNA was the basis for D and trimming; V, J and clone size are from that table. The profile covers under 75,000 clones, with around four fifths appearing a single time and roughly 18% taken by the ten largest. This clonotype was obtained from a woman between 45 and 60 years old with active or convalescent COVID-19. Material: peripheral blood. The chain combines TRBV5-1 with TRBJ2-1; TRBD2 aligns across 12 bases. DNA for the CDR3: TGCGCCAGCAGCTTGGACCTAGCGGGGGGGAATGAGCAGTTCTTC. Translation: CASSLDLAGGNEQFF.